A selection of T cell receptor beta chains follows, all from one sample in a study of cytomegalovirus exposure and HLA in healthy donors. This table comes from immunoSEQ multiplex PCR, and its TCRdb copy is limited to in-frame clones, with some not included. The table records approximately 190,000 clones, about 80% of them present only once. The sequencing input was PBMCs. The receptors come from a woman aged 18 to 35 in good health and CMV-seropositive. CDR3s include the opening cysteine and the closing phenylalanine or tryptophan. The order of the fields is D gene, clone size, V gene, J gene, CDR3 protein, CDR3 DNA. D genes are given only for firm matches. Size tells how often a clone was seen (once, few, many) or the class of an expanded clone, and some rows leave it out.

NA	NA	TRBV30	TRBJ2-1	CAWSARGEQFF	TGTGCCTGGAGTGCTCGAGGTGAGCAGTTCTTC
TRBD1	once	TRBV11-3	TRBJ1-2	CASSLARQGGYTF	TGTGCCAGCAGCTTAGCAAGACAGGGCGGCTACACCTTC
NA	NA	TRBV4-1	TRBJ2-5	CASSQDRGPETQYF	TGCGCCAGCAGCCAAGACAGGGGCCCAGAGACCCAGTACTTC
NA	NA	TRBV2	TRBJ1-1	CASSLDSNTEAFF	TGTGCCAGCAGTTTGGACAGCAACACTGAAGCTTTCTTT
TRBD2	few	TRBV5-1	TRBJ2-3	CASSLRTSGASTDTQYF	TGCGCCAGCAGCCTACGGACTAGCGGGGCTAGCACAGATACGCAGTATTTT
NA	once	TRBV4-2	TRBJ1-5	CASSLQSSTDNQPQHF	TGTGCCAGCAGCCTCCAAAGCTCGACAGACAATCAGCCCCAGCATTTT
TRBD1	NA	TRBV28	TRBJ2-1	CASSPPGTVTWEQFF	TGTGCCAGCAGCCCCCCCGGGACAGTGACTTGGGAGCAGTTCTTC
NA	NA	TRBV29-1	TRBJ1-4	CSVGATPTNEKLFF	TGCAGCGTTGGGGCGACACCAACTAATGAAAAACTGTTTTTT
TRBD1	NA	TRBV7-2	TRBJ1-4	CASSIYTGDEKLFF	TGTGCCAGCAGCATCTATACAGGGGATGAAAAACTGTTTTTT
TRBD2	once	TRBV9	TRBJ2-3	CASSPGTRTDTQYF	TGTGCCAGCAGCCCCGGGACTAGAACAGATACGCAGTATTTT
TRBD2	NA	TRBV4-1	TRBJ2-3	CASSQPGLMVSTDTQYF	TGCGCCAGCAGCCAGCCGGGACTAATGGTGAGCACAGATACGCAGTATTTT
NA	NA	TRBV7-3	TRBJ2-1	CASSFTLNEQFF	TGTGCCAGCAGCTTTACTCTCAATGAGCAGTTCTTC
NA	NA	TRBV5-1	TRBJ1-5	CASSFGGNQPQHF	TGCGCCAGCAGCTTCGGAGGAAATCAGCCCCAGCATTTT
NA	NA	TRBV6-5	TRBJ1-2	CASSNAGRKLF	TGTGCCAGCAGTAACGCGGGACGTAAACTTTTC
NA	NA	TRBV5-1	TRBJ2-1	CASSLRGSYNEQFF	TGCGCCAGCAGCTTGAGGGGCTCCTACAATGAGCAGTTCTTC
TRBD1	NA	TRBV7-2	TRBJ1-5	CASRETGYNQPQHF	TGTGCCAGCAGAGAGACAGGGTACAATCAGCCCCAGCATTTT
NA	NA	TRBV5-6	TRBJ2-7	CASSPGFTYEQYF	TGTGCCAGCAGCCCAGGGTTCACCTACGAGCAGTACTTC
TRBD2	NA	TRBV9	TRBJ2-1	CASSVGTSGNNEQFF	TGTGCCAGCAGCGTTGGGACTAGCGGGAACAATGAGCAGTTCTTC
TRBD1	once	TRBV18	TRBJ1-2	CASSLDETGLSGYTF	TGTGCCAGCTCACTTGATGAGACAGGGCTTTCTGGCTACACCTTC
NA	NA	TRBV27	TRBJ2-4	CASSVLEGAKNIQYF	TGTGCCAGCAGTGTCCTGGAGGGAGCCAAAAACATTCAGTACTTC
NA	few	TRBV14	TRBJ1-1	CASSPVMNTEAFF	TGTGCCAGCAGCCCAGTCATGAACACTGAAGCTTTCTTT
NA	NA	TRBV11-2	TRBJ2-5	CASSLVVGAPETQYF	TGTGCCAGCAGCTTAGTAGTGGGGGCCCCAGAGACCCAGTACTTC
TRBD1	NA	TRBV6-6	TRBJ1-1	CASSYSKQGAGAFF	TGTGCCAGCAGTTACTCAAAACAGGGGGCCGGAGCTTTCTTT
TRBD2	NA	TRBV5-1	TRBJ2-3	CASSFSGGADTQYF	TGCGCCAGCAGCTTTAGCGGGGGGGCAGATACGCAGTATTTT
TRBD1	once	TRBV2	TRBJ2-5	CAGQGAGETQYF	TGTGCCGGACAGGGGGCCGGCGAGACCCAGTACTTC
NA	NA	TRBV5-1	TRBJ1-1	CASSFRSNTEAFF	TGCGCCAGCAGCTTTAGGAGCAACACTGAAGCTTTCTTT
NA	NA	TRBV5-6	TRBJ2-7	CASSLTYLEQYF	TGTGCCAGCAGCTTGACATATCTCGAGCAGTACTTC
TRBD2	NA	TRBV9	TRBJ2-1	CASMGGGGNEQFF	TGTGCCAGCATGGGCGGGGGAGGTAATGAGCAGTTCTTC
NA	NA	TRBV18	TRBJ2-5	CASSYDFEETQYF	TGTGCCAGCTCTTATGACTTTGAAGAGACCCAGTACTTC
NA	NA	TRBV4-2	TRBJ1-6	CASSQEQDNSPLHF	TGTGCCAGCAGCCAAGAGCAGGATAATTCACCCCTCCACTTT
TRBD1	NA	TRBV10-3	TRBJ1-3	CAISGGPGQGGYTIYF	TGTGCCATCAGCGGGGGACCGGGACAGGGGGGGTACACCATATATTTT
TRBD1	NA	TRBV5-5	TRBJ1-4	CASSRPGQGFEKLFF	TGTGCCAGCAGCCGCCCGGGACAGGGGTTTGAAAAACTGTTTTTT
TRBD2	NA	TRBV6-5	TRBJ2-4	CASSGTRRTKNIQYF	TGTGCCTCCTCGGGGACTAGGAGGACCAAAAACATTCAGTACTTC
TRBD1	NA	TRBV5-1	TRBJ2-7	CASSRDRAYEQYF	TGCGCCAGCAGCCGAGACAGGGCCTACGAGCAGTACTTC
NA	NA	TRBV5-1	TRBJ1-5	CASSLVTTAINQPQHF	TGCGCCAGCAGCTTGGTGACTACAGCAATAAATCAGCCCCAGCATTTT
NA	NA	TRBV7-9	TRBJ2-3	CASGRTEGTDTQYF	TGTGCCAGCGGGCGGACAGAGGGCACAGATACGCAGTATTTT
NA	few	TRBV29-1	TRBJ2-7	CSVVGGIHEQYF	TGCAGCGTTGTTGGGGGGATCCACGAGCAGTACTTC
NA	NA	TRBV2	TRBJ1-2	CASSYRDTRNGYTF	TGTGCCAGCAGTTACCGGGACACCAGGAATGGCTACACCTTC
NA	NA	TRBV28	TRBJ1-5	CASSVPLKTGGHQPQHF	TGTGCCAGCAGTGTACCCCTAAAGACAGGCGGTCATCAGCCCCAGCATTTT
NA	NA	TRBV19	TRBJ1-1	CASSIGVTEAFF	TGTGCCAGTAGTATCGGGGTCACTGAAGCTTTCTTT
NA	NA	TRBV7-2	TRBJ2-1	CASSLVVGLYNEQFF	TGTGCCAGCAGCTTAGTAGTGGGACTCTACAATGAGCAGTTCTTC
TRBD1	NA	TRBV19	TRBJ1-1	CASKLGTGNTEAFF	TGTGCCAGTAAATTGGGGACAGGGAACACTGAAGCTTTCTTT
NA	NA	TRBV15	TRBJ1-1	CATSRVAGASTEAFF	TGTGCCACCAGCAGAGTTGCGGGGGCGAGCACTGAAGCTTTCTTT
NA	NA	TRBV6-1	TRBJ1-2	CASIITQGGYGYTF	TGTGCCAGCATAATAACACAGGGCGGCTATGGCTACACCTTC
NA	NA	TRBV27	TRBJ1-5	CASSIAVNQPQHF	TGTGCCAGCAGTATTGCAGTCAATCAGCCCCAGCATTTT
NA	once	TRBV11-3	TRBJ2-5	CASSLDNGQETQYF	TGTGCCAGCAGCTTAGATAACGGGCAAGAGACCCAGTACTTC
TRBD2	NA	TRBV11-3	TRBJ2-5	CASSLAQRGGETQYF	TGTGCCAGCAGCTTAGCCCAGCGGGGAGGGGAGACCCAGTACTTC
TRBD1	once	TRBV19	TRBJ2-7	CASSISGQGTYEQYF	TGTGCCAGTAGTATAAGTGGACAGGGAACCTACGAGCAGTACTTC
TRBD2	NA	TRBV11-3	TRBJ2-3	CASSLSAGGSDTQYF	TGTGCCAGCAGCTTGTCTGCGGGGGGCTCAGATACGCAGTATTTT
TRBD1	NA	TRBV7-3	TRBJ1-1	CASSPGQGMAFF	TGTGCCAGCAGCCCGGGACAGGGCATGGCTTTCTTT
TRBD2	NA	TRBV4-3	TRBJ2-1	CASRGLAGAHEQFF	TGCGCCAGCAGGGGACTAGCGGGGGCTCATGAGCAGTTCTTC
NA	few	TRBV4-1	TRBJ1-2	CASSQGVEGYGYTF	TGCGCCAGCAGCCAAGGGGTTGAGGGATATGGCTACACCTTC
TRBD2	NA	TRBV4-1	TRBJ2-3	CASSQEAGGPPSGQYF	TGCGCCAGCAGCCAAGAGGCGGGGGGCCCTCCGAGTGGGCAGTATTTT
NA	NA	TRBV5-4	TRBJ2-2	CASSLGSGSTGELFF	TGTGCCAGCAGCTTGGGTTCGGGTTCTACCGGGGAGCTGTTTTTT